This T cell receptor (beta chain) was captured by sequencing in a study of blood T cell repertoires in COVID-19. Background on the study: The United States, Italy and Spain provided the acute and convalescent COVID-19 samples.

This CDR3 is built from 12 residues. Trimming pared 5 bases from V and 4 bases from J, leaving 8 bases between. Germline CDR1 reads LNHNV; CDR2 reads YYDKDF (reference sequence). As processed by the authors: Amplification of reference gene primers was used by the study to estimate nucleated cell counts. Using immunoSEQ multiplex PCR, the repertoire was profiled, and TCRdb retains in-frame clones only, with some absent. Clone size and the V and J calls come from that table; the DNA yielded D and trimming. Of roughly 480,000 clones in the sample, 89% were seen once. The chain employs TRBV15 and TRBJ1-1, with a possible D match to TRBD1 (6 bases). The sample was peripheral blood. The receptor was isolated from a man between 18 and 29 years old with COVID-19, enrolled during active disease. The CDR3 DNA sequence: TGTGCCACCAGCGCGGGGGCCACTGAAGCTTTCTTT. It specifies CATSAGATEAFF.